This T cell receptor (beta chain) is drawn from a study of cytomegalovirus exposure and HLA in healthy donors. The CDR3 runs to 13 residues. Germline CDR1 is MGHRA and CDR2 is YSYEKL. PCR primers comprised 60 Vbeta and 13 Jbeta primers. Repertoires were generated with immunoSEQ multiplex PCR, while TCRdb's copy carries only in-frame clones and drops some. The repertoire consists of more than 95,000 clones, with 73% occurring once and the leading ten covering approximately 4.8%. About this clone: What it recognizes is unknown. Mismatch with germline at one junction end may stem from a read error.

Study conclusions and caveats: Later analysis showed TCR association rates varying by HLA locus, highest for DRB1 and lowest for HLA-C. It was taken for granted in presence/absence analyses that sequencing depth across donors was roughly uniform.

The TCR originated in a man between 60 and 75 years old in good health and CMV-seropositive. What was sequenced was PBMCs. The V and J genes are TRBV4-1 and TRBJ1-2; no firm D call. Here the CDR3 reads CASSQDRRDGYTF. As DNA, the CDR3 is TGCGCCAGCAGCCAAGATAGGAGGGATGGCTACACTTTC.